This entry concerns a single T cell receptor (beta chain). The data were taken from a study of blood T cell repertoires in COVID-19. Study context: Specimens from acute and convalescent COVID-19 originated in the United States, Italy and Spain.

In the original analysis: Nucleated cell number was recorded as an estimate derived from reference gene primer amplification. Data came from immunoSEQ multiplex PCR; TCRdb stores just in-frame clones and leaves some out. D and trimming come from the DNA, and the V and J calls and clone size come from that table. The sample holds some 200,000 clones; approximately 80% are singletons and the top ten take more than 8.5%. Enrollees, about 18 to 89 years old, lived in roughly 24 US areas. Membership in each cohort depended on participant-reported clinical history. The sequence was obtained from a woman aged 45-65 years with acute COVID-19. The sequencing sample was made of PBMCs or T cells enriched from blood (not recorded which).

CDR3 loop: CASREQGRGDGYTF. The CDR3 DNA reads as TGCGCCAGCAGAGAACAGGGGAGAGGTGATGGCTACACCTTC. The rearrangement links TRBV10-2 to TRBJ1-2, with 7 bases that match TRBD1. The germline CDR1 and CDR2 sequences are WSHSY and SAAADI. V lost 6 bases to trimming and J lost 6 bases; unmatched junction nucleotides: 10. This CDR3 comprises 14 residues.